This TCR beta chain was obtained from a study of cytomegalovirus exposure and HLA in healthy donors. While the first cohort had fewer than 850 subjects, the donors belonged to the separate validation cohort of over a hundred subjects. Study-wide points: According to the study, roughly 160 TCR beta chains were cytomegalovirus-associated. Most TCR sequences were rare, but some public TCRs occurred in many donors.

Some clones are missing from TCRdb's copy, which holds only in-frame ones; the method was immunoSEQ multiplex PCR. Seen here are 130,000 to 150,000 clones, 70% to 90% observed once, and the top ten hold 2.9%. About this clone itself: Antigen specificity is unknown.

The clonotype was recovered from a man between 18 and 29 years old in good health and CMV-seronegative. The sequenced material came from PBMCs.

DNA of the CDR3: TGTGCCAGCAGCTTCCTGAGGACAGTCAATGAAAAACTGTTTTTT. It translates to CASSFLRTVNEKLFF. The V and J genes are TRBV27 and TRBJ1-4; perhaps TRBD1 as D (6 bases). There are 15 residues in the CDR3. V lost 6 bases and J 5 bases, leaving 16 bases between the germline ends. Germline-derived CDR1 and CDR2 are MNHEY and SMNVEV (reference sequence).